Listed here are 23 T cell receptor beta chains from one sample, sequenced in a study of blood T cell repertoires in COVID-19 (dated by TCRdb to the early 2020s). Libraries were made using the immunoSEQ multiplex PCR assay. In its TCRdb copy, this immuneACCESS table keeps in-frame sequences only and misses some clones. Where compared with another copy, unresolved V genes explain less than half of these, and the others have no known cause. The sample table holds 150,000 or so clones, of which 80% to 90% were seen once. About an eighth of the sample lies in the top ten. The sequencing input was peripheral blood. The source of these receptors is a man between 18 and 29 years old with COVID-19, enrolled during active disease.

This clone was recorded once. V and J are TRBV19 and TRBJ1-5; D is possibly TRBD1 (5 bases). V dropped 4 bases and J dropped 0 bases, with 13 bases sitting between them. The CDR3 spans 16 residues. Germline V CDR1 and CDR2: LNHDA, SQIVND (reference sequence). CDR3 sequence: CASSTLGGVSNQPQHF. The CDR3 DNA is TGTGCCAGTAGTACTTTGGGGGGGGTTAGCAATCAGCCCCAGCATTTT.

The chain uses TRBV19 and TRBJ2-5; TRBD2 matches 7 bases. CDR3 length: 15 amino acids. CDR1 is LNHDA, CDR2 SQIVND, per germline (reference sequence). J gave up 5 bases and V 4 bases, and 10 bases lay outside the gene matches. The CDR3 loop is CASSRMREPGETQYF. CDR3 bases: TGTGCCAGTAGTAGAATGCGGGAGCCCGGGGAGACCCAGTACTTC.

This chain uses TRBV13 with TRBJ2-1, with 8 bases aligning to TRBD2. V dropped 1 base and J dropped 7; count of bases not matched to a gene: 6. Germline CDR1 reads PRHDT; CDR2 reads FYEKMQ (reference sequence). The CDR3 runs to 15 residues. CDR3 in amino acids: CASSLAGGPGNEQFF. CDR3 DNA: TGTGCCAGCAGCTTAGCGGGAGGGCCGGGGAATGAGCAGTTCTTC.

The V gene is TRBV29-1, the J gene TRBJ2-1, with 11 bases lining up with TRBD2. The CDR3 covers 14 residues. V dropped 5 bases and J dropped 2; count of bases not matched to a gene: 2. Germline loops: CDR1 SQVTM, CDR2 ANQGSEA. CDR3 region: CSVPGLAAYNEQFF. In nucleotides, the CDR3 is TGCAGCGTTCCGGGACTAGCGGCCTACAATGAGCAGTTCTTC.

The chain employs TRBV7-8 and TRBJ2-1; 9 nucleotides match TRBD2. The CDR3 totals 15 residues. V was pared by 5 bases and J by 4 bases, with 6 bases of the junction left unmatched. Per germline, CDR1 SGHVS and CDR2 FQNEAQ. Here the CDR3 reads CASSLLAGPYNEQFF. The CDR3 region has the DNA TGTGCCAGCAGCCTGCTAGCGGGACCTTACAATGAGCAGTTCTTC.

V is TRBV9 and J is TRBJ1-6, with D maybe TRBD1 (6 bases). Germline CDR1 is SGDLS and CDR2 is YYNGEE. The CDR3 consists of 15 residues. The ends were cut back, 7 bases at V and 6 bases at J, with 17 bases in the middle. The CDR3, as DNA: TGTGCCAGCGCCGCGACAGGTTCGAGTAATTCACCCCTCCACTTT. Amino acids: CASAATGSSNSPLHF.

The chain joins TRBV2 to TRBJ2-7; 7 bases are shared with TRBD2. J gave up 2 bases and V 8 bases, and 3 bases lay outside the gene matches. The CDR3 length is 12 residues. Germline values: CDR1 SNHLY, CDR2 FYNNEI. The CDR3 DNA reads TGTGCCAGCGGGGGGAGGGCCTACGAGCAGTACTTC. It codes for CASGGRAYEQYF.

This clone was observed a few times. V and J are TRBV30 and TRBJ1-3, with a possible D match to TRBD1 (5 bases). The CDR3 extends over 16 amino acids. Germline CDR1 and CDR2: GTSNPN and SVGIG (reference sequence). Trimming pared 5 bases from V and 1 base from J, leaving 18 bases between. CDR3 sequence reads: CAWCSPLGGSGNTIYF. CDR3 DNA: TGTGCCTGGTGCTCACCTCTCGGGGGATCTGGAAACACCATATATTTT.

The rearrangement joins TRBV6-2 or TRBV6-3 to TRBJ2-7, with D possibly being TRBD1 (6 bases). The CDR3 covers 16 residues. V was trimmed by 2 bases and J by 3 bases, leaving 17 bases between them. CDR1 MNHEY and CDR2 SVGEGT come from the germline V gene. CDR3 nucleotides: TGTGCCAGCAGTTACGCTCGAGGGAGAGGGGGCTACGAGCAGTACTTC. Amino acid sequence: CASSYARGRGGYEQYF.

V gene TRBV12-2 combines with J gene TRBJ2-3; no DNA check was done on the table's D call, TRBD2. TRBV12-2 is deemed a pseudogene. This CDR3 spans 18 amino acids. CDR3 DNA: TGTGCAAGTCGCTTAGGGGCGGGTGAGGATGGGTCCGTAGATACGCAGTATTTT. The encoded protein is CASRLGAGEDGSVDTQYF.

The chain couples TRBV10-3 to TRBJ2-7; D perhaps matches TRBD2 (7 bases). The CDR3 consists of 15 residues. V shed 4 bases and J shed 1 base, with 14 bases lying between them. The germline V gene has CDR1 ENHRY and CDR2 SYGVKD. The CDR3 sequence: CAISGRGAASYEQYF. The CDR3 nucleotides read TGTGCCATCAGTGGCCGGGGGGCGGCTTCCTACGAGCAGTACTTC.

This chain connects TRBV16 to TRBJ2-1; 8 bases are a match to TRBD1. CDR1 and CDR2 (germline): KGHSY, FQNENV. With V trimmed by 2 bases and J by 2 bases, 8 bases remained unmatched. This CDR3 spans 17 amino acids. This chain's CDR3 is CASSQGYRGVTYNEQFF. The CDR3 DNA reads as TGTGCCAGCAGCCAAGGATACAGGGGGGTGACCTACAATGAGCAGTTCTTC.

This chain connects TRBV5-4 to TRBJ2-7; 15 bases match TRBD2. Losses at the gene ends were 0 bases for V and 7 bases for J; bases not matched to a gene: 14. Germline lookup yields CDR1 SGHNT and CDR2 YYREEE (reference sequence). The length of the CDR3 is 19 residues. This CDR3 is CASSLGGLAGGTPSKEQYF. CDR3 DNA: TGTGCCAGCAGCTTGGGGGGACTAGCGGGAGGCACTCCCTCGAAAGAGCAGTACTTC.

The V gene is TRBV27, the J gene TRBJ1-2; D is unresolved. Per the germline V gene, CDR1 is MNHEY and CDR2 is SMNVEV (reference sequence). The V end lost 3 bases, the J end lost 4 bases, and 3 bases lay between the germline ends. The CDR3 runs 11 residues. The CDR3: CASSFGYGYTF. CDR3 bases: TGTGCCAGCAGTTTCGGCTATGGCTACACCTTC.

This chain uses TRBV21-1 with TRBJ2-7; the D call of TRBD1 is as the table states it, not checked on the DNA. TRBV21-1 is labeled a pseudogene. The CDR3 is 21 amino acids. The CDR3 spells CASSKYTTESGTGGISYEQYF. The DNA for the CDR3 is TGTGCCAGCAGCAAATACACAACCGAATCCGGGACAGGGGGAATCTCCTACGAGCAGTACTTC.

V gene TRBV27 combines with J gene TRBJ1-2; TRBD1 matches at 7 bases. The CDR3 extends over 14 amino acids. Germline CDR1 reads MNHEY; CDR2 reads SMNVEV (reference sequence). Losses at the gene ends were 6 bases for V and 4 bases for J; bases not matched to a gene: 8. The CDR3, as DNA: TGTGCCAGCAGGACAGGGATAATCCCCTATGGCTACACCTTC. Its protein is CASRTGIIPYGYTF.

This chain joins TRBV9 and TRBJ1-2, with D tentatively TRBD1 (6 bases). The CDR3 has 15 amino acids. Germline V gene data show CDR1 as SGDLS and CDR2 as YYNGEE. The V and J ends lost 4 bases and 6 bases respectively, with 19 bases between them. This CDR3 reads CASSFRGLQGDGYTF. CDR3 sequence (DNA): TGTGCCAGCAGCTTTAGGGGGTTACAGGGCGATGGCTACACCTTC.

This clone appeared a single time. The V call is TRBV5-6, the J call TRBJ2-2; 9 bases fit TRBD2. V lost 4 bases, J lost 5 bases, and 3 bases stayed unmatched. Germline assignment: CDR1 SGHDT and CDR2 YYEEEE. This CDR3 comprises 14 residues. CDR3 in DNA: TGTGCCAGCAGCCTCGGACTAGCGACCGGGGAGCTGTTTTTT. Its translation is CASSLGLATGELFF.

This chain links TRBV5-1 with TRBJ2-7, with 11 nucleotides matching TRBD1. CDR3 length: 14 amino acids. The J segment lost 6 bases and the V segment lost 5 bases, leaving 7 bases of the junction unmatched. Germline loops: CDR1 SGHRS, CDR2 YFSETQ. The CDR3 region is CASSPGTGGSEQYF. The CDR3 DNA reads TGCGCCAGCAGTCCCGGGACAGGGGGAAGCGAGCAGTACTTC.

CDR3 protein: CASSPGTVLYEQYF. The CDR3 coding sequence is TGTGCCAGCTCACCAGGGACAGTCCTCTACGAGCAGTACTTC. The rearrangement joins TRBV18 to TRBJ2-7, with 7 bases lining up with TRBD1. The V gene end was trimmed by 2 bases and the J gene end by 3 bases; junction bases not matched to a gene: 4. Germline CDR1 and CDR2: KGHSH and LQKENI. CDR3 length: 14 amino acids.

The V call is TRBV6-5, the J call TRBJ2-5; the D gene is possibly TRBD1 (5 bases). This CDR3 is 15 amino acids long. The germline CDR1 and CDR2 sequences are MNHEY and SVGAGI. V lost 6 bases and J 0 bases, leaving 14 bases between the germline ends. The CDR3 sequence: CASRGQVWYQETQYF. The CDR3 nucleotides read TGTGCCAGCAGGGGGCAGGTGTGGTACCAAGAGACCCAGTACTTC.

This rearrangement joins TRBV6-5 to TRBJ1-3; D uncertain. This CDR3 region has 15 residues. Germline loops: CDR1 MNHEY, CDR2 SVGAGI. The V end was cut by 0 bases, the J end by 4 bases, with 10 bases between. CDR3 sequence (DNA): TGTGCCAGCAGTTACTCGTACGGAGACGGAAACACCATATATTTT. As protein: CASSYSYGDGNTIYF.

The V call is TRBV27, the J call TRBJ2-5, with 7 bases identical to TRBD2. Germline loops: CDR1 MNHEY, CDR2 SMNVEV (reference sequence). Germline trimming cut 1 base from V and 3 bases from J; bases unmatched to any gene: 5. The CDR3 consists of 15 residues. DNA for the CDR3: TGTGCCAGCAGTTTATACACGGGGAGGGAAGAGACCCAGTACTTC. Encoded protein: CASSLYTGREETQYF.